These 23 T cell receptor beta chains were all obtained from the same sample, sequenced in a study of T cell repertoires in cytomegalovirus infection. TCRdb analysed the reads with MiXCR anew, one entry per CDR3 protein. The sample has around 250,000 distinct CDR3 sequences; about a sixth are singletons. Sequenced: CD8+ T cells from PBMCs. These receptors came from a human donor in good health (CMV status not recorded). Some clones in this sample may be carry-over from other donors' samples.

This rearrangement joins TRBV7-6 to TRBJ1-2; 9 bases match TRBD1. Per the germline V gene, CDR1 is SGHVS and CDR2 is FNYEAQ. The CDR3 totals 15 residues. The V gene end was trimmed by 7 bases and the J gene end by 1 base; junction bases not matched to a gene: 7. CDR3 in amino acids: CASNSQGAFNYGYTF. The CDR3 DNA is TGTGCCAGCAATTCACAGGGGGCGTTTAACTATGGCTACACCTTC.

This clonotype showed up just a few times. The gene calls are TRBV4-1 and TRBJ2-5; D possibly uses TRBD1 or TRBD2 (6 bases each). This CDR3 region has 17 residues. Trimming left V 0 bases short and J 5 bases short, with 19 bases between. The germline V gene has CDR1 MGHRA and CDR2 YSYEKL. For the CDR3, the DNA is TGCGCCAGCAGCCAAGATCAATCGGGGGCCCTGGGGGAGACCCAGTACTTC. Amino acid sequence: CASSQDQSGALGETQYF.

This chain uses TRBV2 with TRBJ1-4, with D possibly matching TRBD1 (6 bases). There are 13 residues in the CDR3. Trimming shortened V by 9 bases and J by 7 bases, and 15 bases separated the two germline ends. Germline-derived CDR1 and CDR2 are SNHLY and FYNNEI. CDR3 in DNA: TGTGCCAGTCGAGTAGGGGGTAGTGAAAAACTGTTTTTT. Translated, it gives CASRVGGSEKLFF.

The chain has TRBV28 and TRBJ1-6; D possibly corresponds to TRBD1 (5 bases). This CDR3 has 15 residues. V lost 2 bases and J 4 bases, leaving 9 bases between the germline ends. Germline assignment: CDR1 MDHEN and CDR2 SYDVKM. The CDR3 sequence is CASSLEAGYNSPLHF. In nucleotides, the CDR3 is TGTGCCAGCAGTTTAGAGGCAGGGTATAATTCACCCCTCCACTTT.

The V and J genes are TRBV2 and TRBJ2-1; 7 nucleotides line up with TRBD2. The CDR3 is made up of 17 amino acids. V lost 6 bases to trimming and J lost 0 bases; unmatched junction nucleotides: 11. Looked up from germline, CDR1 is SNHLY and CDR2 is FYNNEI. CDR3 bases: TGTGCCAGCAGGGGGACTACCGATGGTAGCTCCTACAATGAGCAGTTCTTC. Amino acids: CASRGTTDGSSYNEQFF.

DNA of the CDR3: TGTGCCAGCAGCCAAGGGCAGGGTACTTCACCCCTCCACTTT. Protein sequence: CASSQGQGTSPLHF. The chain recombines TRBV14 with TRBJ1-6, with TRBD1 as a possible D gene (5 bases). The CDR3 loop spans 14 amino acids. Germline CDR1 is SGHDN and CDR2 is FVKESK. V lost 1 base and J 9 bases, leaving 10 bases between the germline ends. The full variable domain, completed using reference TRBV14 and TRBJ1-6, is EAGVTQFPSHSVIEKGQTVTLRCDPISGHDNLYWYRRVMGKEIKFLLHFVKESKQDESGMPNNRFLAERTGGTYSTLKVQPAELEDSGVYFCASSQGQGTSPLHFGNGTRLTVT.

V is TRBV7-9 and J is TRBJ2-1; tentatively, D is TRBD2 (6 bases). This CDR3 is 12 amino acids long. The V and J ends lost 6 bases and 9 bases respectively, with 12 bases between them. The germline V gene has CDR1 SEHNR and CDR2 FQNEAQ (reference sequence). The CDR3 DNA reads as TGTGCCAGCAGGGGAGGCGGGGTTGAGCAGTTCTTC. Protein sequence: CASRGGGVEQFF.

V gene TRBV29-1 combines with J gene TRBJ2-7; 7 bases are shared with TRBD1. Germline-derived CDR1 and CDR2 are SQVTM and ANQGSEA. The junction had 5 bases not matched to a gene; V was cut back by 6 bases and J by 3 bases. The CDR3 is 12 residues long. Here the CDR3 DNA reads TGCAGCGTAGGGGACAGCCGCTACGAGCAGTACTTC. Protein sequence: CSVGDSRYEQYF.

The chain employs TRBV28 and TRBJ2-7; D is uncertain. The CDR3 loop spans 13 amino acids. Per germline, CDR1 MDHEN and CDR2 SYDVKM. V was cut by 3 bases and J by 2 bases, with 8 bases left in between. The CDR3 is CASSFSPAYEQYF. CDR3 in DNA: TGTGCCAGCAGTTTTAGCCCGGCCTACGAGCAGTACTTC.

This rearrangement joins TRBV6-1 to TRBJ2-5, with 9 bases matching TRBD2. Per germline, CDR1 MNHNS and CDR2 SASEGT. V gave up 7 bases and J gave up 1 base; unmatched junction bases: 7. This CDR3 spans 15 amino acids. The CDR3 DNA sequence: TGTGCCAGCACTGGTCGGCGGGGGGGCCAAGAGACCCAGTACTTC. It codes for CASTGRRGGQETQYF.

This clonotype was counted a few times. The J gene is TRBJ2-7, the V gene TRBV7-9; 12 positions agree with TRBD2. Unmatched junction bases numbered 6, after V lost 4 bases and J lost 2 bases. The CDR3 loop spans 16 amino acids. CDR1 and CDR2 (germline): SEHNR, FQNEAQ (reference sequence). The CDR3 sequence is CASSSDLAGGPYEQYF. The CDR3 DNA follows: TGTGCCAGCAGCTCAGATCTAGCGGGGGGGCCCTACGAGCAGTACTTC.

Worth noting for this clonotype: Being one base from a much bigger clone, this may be a read error. The V call is TRBV7-8, the J call TRBJ2-1; D is perhaps TRBD2 (7 bases). The length of the CDR3 is 16 residues. Trimming stripped 1 base from V and 1 base from J, with 11 bases between. Germline assignment: CDR1 SGHVS and CDR2 FQNEAQ. The CDR3 region is CASSLGGGKSYNEQFF. The CDR3 nucleotides are TGTGCCAGCAGCTTAGGGGGGGGCAAGTCCTACAATGAGCAGTTCTTC. The entire variable domain, with the rest obtained from reference TRBV7-8 and TRBJ2-1, is as follows: GAGVSQSPRYKVAKRGQDVALRCDPISGHVSLFWYQQALGQGPEFLTYFQNEAQLDKSGLPSDRFFAERPEGSVSTLKIQRTQQEDSAVYLCASSLGGGKSYNEQFFGPGTRLTVL.

The V gene is TRBV20-1, the J gene TRBJ1-1; D is perhaps TRBD1 (6 bases). The length of the CDR3 is 13 residues. CDR1 DFQATT and CDR2 SNEGSKA come from the germline V gene (reference sequence). Trimming took off 3 bases at V and 5 bases at J, with 13 bases between the two ends. CDR3 in DNA: TGCAGTGCTAGCGAGGGGGTAGGAACTGAAGCTTTCTTT. It codes for CSASEGVGTEAFF.

The sample holds many counts of this clonotype. This chain links TRBV27 with TRBJ2-7; D ambiguous. With 0 bases removed from V and 0 bases from J, the gap between germline ends came to 18 bases. Germline V gene sequence: CDR1 MNHEY, CDR2 SMNVEV (reference sequence). The CDR3 is 18 amino acids. CDR3 residues: CASSLSRTSTIHSYEQYF. CDR3 coding DNA: TGTGCCAGCAGTTTATCGCGCACCAGTACCATTCACTCCTACGAGCAGTACTTC.

There are many counts of this clonotype. The CDR3 DNA reads TGTGCCAGCAGCCGGGGGACCACAAGCGCAGATACGCAGTATTTT. Its translation is CASSRGTTSADTQYF. The gene calls are TRBV7-2 and TRBJ2-3, with D possibly TRBD2 on 6 matching bases. The CDR3 has 15 residues. V gave up 5 bases and J gave up 4 bases, with 16 bases separating them. Per germline, CDR1 SGHTA and CDR2 FQGNSA.

This clonotype was detected ten times or more. The CDR3 loop is CASSSADGYGYTF. The CDR3, as DNA: TGTGCCAGCAGTTCGGCCGACGGGTATGGCTACACCTTC. This sequence joins TRBV27 and TRBJ1-2; D gene ambiguous. The CDR3 extends over 13 amino acids. Germline values: CDR1 MNHEY, CDR2 SMNVEV (reference sequence). V lost 4 bases to trimming and J lost 5 bases, with 11 bases between them.

This chain uses TRBV6-5 with TRBJ2-7; 7 bases agree with TRBD1. This CDR3 spans 17 amino acids. Trimming took 5 bases from V and 3 from J; bases not matched to a gene: 16. Germline CDR1 MNHEY, CDR2 SVGAGI. CDR3 DNA: TGTGCCAGCAGTCCAACTCTCCGGGACAGAATTAACTACGAGCAGTACTTC. As protein: CASSPTLRDRINYEQYF.

Ten or more counts support this clonotype. The rearrangement uses TRBV6-2 or TRBV6-3 and TRBJ1-5, with a tentative D call TRBD1 (5 bases). The CDR3 totals 18 residues. V lost 4 bases, J lost 0 bases, and 19 bases lay in between. The germline gives CDR1 MNHEY, CDR2 SVGEGT. CDR3 region: CASSSPGDGLSSNQPQHF. CDR3 nucleotide sequence: TGTGCCAGCAGTTCCCCGGGGGACGGATTATCTAGCAATCAGCCCCAGCATTTT.

A few counts support this clonotype. This chain joins TRBV3-1 and TRBJ2-7, with D possibly being TRBD1 (5 bases). The CDR3 has 14 amino acids. Germline CDR1 reads LGHDT; CDR2 reads YNNKEL (reference sequence). Trimming removed 1 base from V and 4 bases from J, with 11 bases in between. The CDR3 is CASSQVARVYEQYF. Written as DNA, the CDR3 is TGTGCCAGCAGCCAAGTAGCCAGGGTGTACGAGCAGTACTTC.

The chain has TRBV28 and TRBJ2-5; D is tentatively TRBD1 or TRBD2 (5 bases each). In germline, CDR1 is MDHEN, CDR2 SYDVKM. The CDR3 spans 18 residues. The V end was cut by 0 bases, the J end by 4 bases, with 21 bases between. The CDR3 here is CASSLWGGVGETGETQYF. The CDR3 DNA reads as TGTGCCAGCAGTTTATGGGGCGGTGTGGGGGAAACGGGAGAGACCCAGTACTTC.

J is TRBJ2-7 and V is TRBV4-2; D might be TRBD1 (6 bases). The ends were cut back, 2 bases at V and 1 base at J, with 21 bases in the middle. CDR3 length: 18 amino acids. Germline V lookup: CDR1 LGHNA, CDR2 YNFKEQ. This CDR3 reads CASSQSRPQGLGSYEQYF. The CDR3 DNA is TGTGCCAGCAGCCAATCCAGGCCTCAGGGGTTGGGATCCTACGAGCAGTACTTC.

The table lists this clonotype with many counts. The chain has TRBV4-1 and TRBJ2-3, with TRBD2 matching 8 bases. The germline V gene has CDR1 MGHRA and CDR2 YSYEKL. The CDR3 consists of 16 residues. After removal of 1 base from V and 2 bases from J, the junction contained 5 bases not matched to a gene. The CDR3 sequence: CASSQVLAGNTDTQYF. The CDR3 DNA reads as TGCGCCAGCAGCCAAGTATTAGCGGGGAACACAGATACGCAGTATTTT.

V and J are TRBV4-1 and TRBJ2-7; no clear D. Trimming stripped 1 base from V and 1 base from J, with 14 bases between. Per germline, CDR1 MGHRA and CDR2 YSYEKL. The CDR3 runs 16 residues. The CDR3 DNA sequence: TGCGCCAGCAGCCAAGGGGAAGGATGGTCGTCCTACGAGCAGTACTTC. This codes for CASSQGEGWSSYEQYF.